What follows are 14 T cell receptor beta chains derived from one specimen sequenced in a study of vaccination and CD4 T cells after COVID-19 (dated by TCRdb to 2022 to 2024). Which antigens these TCRs recognize remains unknown. The treatment or condition tag for this specimen amounts to: roughly ten-day PBMC culture with coronavirus spike peptide pools or control peptides (ViraFEST assay). Library construction relied on PCR. Sequencing took place on an Illumina iSeq 100. At the Johns Hopkins FTIC core, DNA from the cultured CD4+ T cells underwent TCR sequencing with the Oncomine TCR Beta short-read assay. The raw public data were reprocessed by TCRdb itself: fastp quality trimming at Q25, MiXCR clonotype calling, in-frame beta chains only. When rows share a CDR3 protein, they turn into one entry using the most common DNA and genes. The sample table contains fewer than 25,000 distinct CDR3 sequences; only one count was recorded for approximately 42% of them. The leading ten clones occupy 6.3% of the sample.

The source was CD4+ T cells from blood, cultured in vitro, collected before SARS-CoV-2 vaccination. The receptors stem from a human donor who had recovered from COVID-19.

The chain carries TRBV19 and TRBJ1-6, with D maybe TRBD1 (5 bases). Germline CDR1 LNHDA, CDR2 SQIVND (reference sequence). Trimming removed 8 bases at V and 0 bases at J, with 17 bases between. The CDR3 loop spans 17 amino acids. The CDR3 DNA is TGTGCCAGTGGTCTAGGGGCCGCCGGCTCCTATAATTCACCCCTCCACTTT. Translated: CASGLGAAGSYNSPLHF. Combining the CDR3 with reference TRBV19 and TRBJ1-6 gives the whole variable domain DGGITQSPKYLFRKEGQNVTLSCEQNLNHDAMYWYRQDPGQGLRLIYYSQIVNDFQKGDIAEGYSVSREKKESFPLTVTSAQKNPTAFYLCASGLGAAGSYNSPLHFGNGTRLTVT.

The rearrangement joins TRBV6-2 or TRBV6-3 to TRBJ2-7; a weak D match, TRBD1 (5 bases). The V end lost 4 bases, the J end lost 0 bases, and 13 bases lay between the germline ends. The CDR3 runs 15 residues. Germline V gene sequence: CDR1 MNHEY, CDR2 SVGEGT. This CDR3 reads CASSWNRLSSYEQYF. In nucleotides, the CDR3 is TGTGCCAGCAGTTGGAACAGGCTGAGCTCCTACGAGCAGTACTTC.

There are a few counts of this clonotype. The gene calls are TRBV20-1 and TRBJ1-5; 7 bases fit TRBD1. The CDR3 extends over 17 amino acids. Per the germline V gene, CDR1 is DFQATT and CDR2 is SNEGSKA (reference sequence). V shed 5 bases and J 0 bases; nucleotides not matched to a gene: 13. CDR3 sequence: CSALPEAGGGSNQPQHF. The CDR3 DNA follows: TGCAGTGCTCTTCCCGAGGCAGGGGGAGGTAGCAATCAGCCCCAGCATTTT.

The genes are TRBV20-1 and TRBJ1-2; D unclear. The germline gives CDR1 DFQATT, CDR2 SNEGSKA (reference sequence). This CDR3 has 12 residues. With 3 bases removed from V and 3 bases from J, the gap between germline ends came to 8 bases. CDR3 region: CSARSSDYGYTF. The CDR3 nucleotides are TGCAGTGCTAGGTCGTCAGACTATGGCTACACCTTC.

The gene calls are TRBV15 and TRBJ2-7; no clear D. The germline gives CDR1 LNHNV, CDR2 YYDKDF (reference sequence). The CDR3 length is 13 residues. Trimming removed 5 bases at V and 2 bases at J, with 10 bases between. CDR3 nucleotide sequence: TGTGCCACCAGCCCGACACCCGCCTACGAGCAGTACTTC. Translating it yields CATSPTPAYEQYF.

This sequence joins TRBV6-1 and TRBJ1-5; the D gene is possibly TRBD1 (6 bases). The germline V and J ends were trimmed by 10 bases and 3 bases, with 19 bases remaining between them. The CDR3 extends over 15 amino acids. CDR1 MNHNS and CDR2 SASEGT come from the germline V gene. The CDR3 coding sequence is TGTGCCACCTACCGGGACACAACCCTCAATCAGCCCCAGCATTTT. It specifies CATYRDTTLNQPQHF.

Within the sample, this clonotype is medium-sized (0.01 to 0.1%). The chain employs TRBV30 and TRBJ1-5; TRBD1 aligns across 8 bases. After removal of 0 bases from V and 7 bases from J, the junction contained 8 bases not matched to a gene. CDR1 and CDR2 (germline): GTSNPN, SVGIG (reference sequence). This CDR3 contains 15 residues. CDR3 coding DNA: TGTGCCTGGAGTGTCTTGGGCAGGGGGCAACAGCCCCAGCATTTT. It specifies CAWSVLGRGQQPQHF.

Within the sample, this clonotype is large. The chain employs TRBV20-1 and TRBJ1-3; possible D gene TRBD1, 6 bases. This CDR3 is built from 16 residues. Germline values: CDR1 DFQATT, CDR2 SNEGSKA (reference sequence). Trimming pared 2 bases from V and 2 bases from J, leaving 16 bases between. The CDR3 nucleotides read TGCAGTGCTAGACGGACCGGGACAAGGACTGGAAACACCATATATTTT. Its translation: CSARRTGTRTGNTIYF.

The chain uses TRBV20-1 and TRBJ1-1; 10 nucleotides line up with TRBD1. The V segment lost 5 bases and the J segment 1 base; nucleotides outside the gene matches: 1. The CDR3 runs 13 residues. Per germline, CDR1 DFQATT and CDR2 SNEGSKA (reference sequence). CDR3 protein: CSARQGANTEAFF. CDR3 DNA: TGCAGTGCTCGACAGGGGGCGAACACTGAAGCTTTCTTT.

CDR3 residues: CASSLLLGVGTDTQYF. CDR3 DNA: TGTGCCAGCAGCTTATTGTTGGGGGTTGGCACAGATACGCAGTATTTT. The J gene is TRBJ2-3, the V gene TRBV7-9, with D perhaps assigned TRBD1 or TRBD2 (5 bases each). The CDR3 loop spans 16 amino acids. V was shortened by 2 bases and J by 1 base, with 13 bases between the two germline ends. The germline V gene has CDR1 SEHNR and CDR2 FQNEAQ (reference sequence).

The chain recombines TRBV29-1 with TRBJ2-6, with TRBD2 as a possible D gene (5 bases). This CDR3 region has 15 residues. The germline V gene encodes CDR1 SQVTM and CDR2 ANQGSEA. The V gene lost 1 base and the J gene lost 2 bases, with 9 bases spanning the gap. CDR3 in amino acids: CSVEVVGAGANVLTF. In nucleotides, the CDR3 is TGCAGCGTTGAAGTAGTCGGGGCTGGGGCCAACGTCCTGACTTTC.

The V call is TRBV6-1, the J call TRBJ2-4; 12 bases align to TRBD2. The V segment lost 5 bases and the J segment 1 base; nucleotides outside the gene matches: 15. The CDR3 sequence is 20 residues long. Germline V gene lookup returns CDR1 MNHNS and CDR2 SASEGT. CDR3 amino acids: CASSRASGGAMVDAKNIQYF. The CDR3 DNA reads as TGTGCCAGCAGTCGTGCTAGCGGGGGGGCAATGGTCGATGCCAAAAACATTCAGTACTTC.

Regarding this clonotype: The junction differs from germline at one of its ends, possibly a read error. This rearrangement joins TRBV24-1 to TRBJ2-2; 9 nucleotides agree with TRBD1. This CDR3 has 17 residues. Germline values: CDR1 KGHDR, CDR2 SFDVKD. The CDR3 DNA reads as TGTGCCACCAGTGATCTTCCCGGACAGGGGAACACCGAGGAGCTGTTTTTT. Protein sequence: CATSDLPGQGNTEELFF.

The V call is TRBV7-2, the J call TRBJ2-3; no reliable D call. Per the germline V gene, CDR1 is SGHTA and CDR2 is FQGNSA. The CDR3 is made up of 14 amino acids. The germline V and J ends were trimmed by 1 base and 4 bases, with 9 bases remaining between them. CDR3 in amino acids: CASSLDSAADTQYF. The CDR3, as DNA: TGTGCCAGCAGCTTAGATTCAGCTGCAGATACGCAGTATTTT.